Sequencing of this TCR beta chain was carried out in a study of T-cell reconstitution after alpha-beta-depleted transplantation in children. Unique molecular identifiers tagged the TCRbeta library. TCRdb recomputed calls from the PCR reads with MiXCR, one row per CDR3 protein. Of about 400,000 distinct CDR3 sequences listed, 15% to 20% were seen once; the top ten hold under 30%. CDR1 and CDR2 (germline): SGHRS, YFSETQ. The CDR3 length is 14 residues. The V end lost 4 bases, the J end lost 3 bases, and 14 bases lay between the germline ends. This TCR derives from a boy under two years old who had a stem cell transplant for Wiskott-Aldrich syndrome, so the T cells may come from the graft donor. The V and J genes are TRBV5-1 and TRBJ2-7; TRBD1 is a possible D gene (6 bases). Sequenced here: PBMCs, mostly from graft donor cells, sampled 360 days after TCRalphabeta/CD19-depleted stem cell transplant. The CDR3 protein is CASSIRTDFYEQYF. DNA of the CDR3: TGCGCCAGCAGCATCCGGACAGATTTCTACGAGCAGTACTTC. Full variable domain (remainder filled in from reference TRBV5-1 and TRBJ2-7): KAGVTQTPRYLIKTRGQQVTLSCSPISGHRSVSWYQQTPGQGLQFLFEYFSETQRNKGNFPGRFSGRQFSNSRSEMNVSTLELGDSALYLCASSIRTDFYEQYFGPGTRLTVT.